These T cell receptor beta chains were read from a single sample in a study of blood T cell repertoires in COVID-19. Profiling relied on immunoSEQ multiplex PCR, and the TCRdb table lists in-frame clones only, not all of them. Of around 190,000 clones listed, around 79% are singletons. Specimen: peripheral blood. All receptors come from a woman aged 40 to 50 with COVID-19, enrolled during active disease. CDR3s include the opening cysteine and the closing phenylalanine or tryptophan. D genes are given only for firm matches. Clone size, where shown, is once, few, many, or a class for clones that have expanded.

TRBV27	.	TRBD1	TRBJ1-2	TGTGCCAGCAGTCCTCAGACAGGGGGGATCTATGGCTACACCTTC	CASSPQTGGIYGYTF
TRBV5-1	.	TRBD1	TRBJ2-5	TGCGCCAGCAGCTTGGCCCCACAACAGGGGGCCTGGGAGACCCAGTACTTC	CASSLAPQQGAWETQYF
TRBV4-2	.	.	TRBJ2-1	TGTGCCAGCAGCCAAGATCGCAATGAGCAGTTCTTC	CASSQDRNEQFF
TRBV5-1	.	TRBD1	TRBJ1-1	TGCGCCAGCAGCTTGCTTAGCCAGGGGGCGCGCACTGAAGCTTTCTTT	CASSLLSQGARTEAFF
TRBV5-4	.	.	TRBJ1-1	TGTGCCAGCAGCTCTTTCGGTGCTGAAGCTTTCTTT	CASSSFGAEAFF
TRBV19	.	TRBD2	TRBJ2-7	TGTGCCAGTAGTGCAGCGGGGGTCGGCGGCGAGCAGTACTTC	CASSAAGVGGEQYF
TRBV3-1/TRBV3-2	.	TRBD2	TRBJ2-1	TGTGCCAGCAGCCAACGTCGACTAGCGGGATTGAATGAGCAGTTCTTC	CASSQRRLAGLNEQFF
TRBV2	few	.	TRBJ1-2	TGTGCCAGCATAAAGGGGTTCACTAACTATGGCTACACCTTC	CASIKGFTNYGYTF
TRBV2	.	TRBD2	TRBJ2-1	TGTGCCAGCAGTGGACTAGCCGACGAGCAGTTCTTC	CASSGLADEQFF
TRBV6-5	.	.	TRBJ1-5	TGTGCCAGCAGTTACGACGGGGGGAATCAGCCCCAGCATTTT	CASSYDGGNQPQHF
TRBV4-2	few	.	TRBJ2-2	TGTGCCAGCAGCCCAAATCAGGGTATGGGCACCGGGGAGCTGTTTTTT	CASSPNQGMGTGELFF
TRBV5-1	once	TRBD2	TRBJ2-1	TGCGCCAGCAGCGAAAGTCTAGCGGGAGCGGGAGATGAGCAGTTCTTC	CASSESLAGAGDEQFF
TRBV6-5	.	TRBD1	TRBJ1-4	TGTGCCAGTATGACAGGGGGGCGTGAAAAACTGTTTTTT	CASMTGGREKLFF